Below, 30 T cell receptor beta chains from the same sample are listed, as sequenced in a study of blood T cell repertoires in COVID-19. TCRdb keeps only in-frame clones here, not all; method: immunoSEQ multiplex PCR. The table has fewer than 200,000 clones, more than 85% seen once. Sequencing was carried out using PBMCs or T cells enriched from blood (not recorded which). The receptors originated from a human donor with acute COVID-19. The donor label of this sample is uncertain.

This chain connects TRBV6-2 or TRBV6-3 to TRBJ1-1, with a weak D call TRBD1 (6 bases). CDR1 MNHEY and CDR2 SVGEGT come from the germline V gene. This CDR3 region has 13 residues. V was shortened by 3 bases and J by 7 bases, with 12 bases between the two germline ends. CDR3 region: CASSYGQPGEAFF. The CDR3 DNA follows: TGTGCCAGCAGTTATGGACAGCCAGGTGAAGCTTTCTTT.

This chain joins TRBV19 and TRBJ1-2; 7 bases are shared with TRBD1. Germline V gene sequence: CDR1 LNHDA, CDR2 SQIVND (reference sequence). V was pared by 1 base and J by 4 bases, with 6 bases of the junction left unmatched. This CDR3 is built from 15 residues. The chain's CDR3 is CASSIAGTAIYGYTF. CDR3 DNA sequence: TGTGCCAGTAGTATAGCCGGGACAGCGATCTATGGCTACACCTTC. Based on the CDR3 plus reference TRBV19 and TRBJ1-2, the full variable domain is DGGITQSPKYLFRKEGQNVTLSCEQNLNHDAMYWYRQDPGQGLRLIYYSQIVNDFQKGDIAEGYSVSREKKESFPLTVTSAQKNPTAFYLCASSIAGTAIYGYTFGSGTRLTVV.

This chain links TRBV5-1 with TRBJ2-7; 8 bases are a match to TRBD1. CDR1 and CDR2 (germline): SGHRS, YFSETQ. Losses at the gene ends were 4 bases for V and 2 bases for J; bases not matched to a gene: 8. The CDR3 has 15 amino acids. CDR3: CASSLQTGATYEQYF. The CDR3 coding sequence is TGCGCCAGCAGCCTACAGACAGGGGCTACCTACGAGCAGTACTTC.

The rearrangement joins TRBV7-9 to TRBJ1-6; D gene unclear. Germline V lookup: CDR1 SEHNR, CDR2 FQNEAQ (reference sequence). V lost 3 bases to trimming and J lost 3 bases, with 9 bases between them. CDR3 size: 15 residues. CDR3 nucleotides: TGTGCCAGCAGCTTCGGACTGGGCTATAATTCACCCCTCCACTTT. Amino acids: CASSFGLGYNSPLHF.

This clone was detected only once. The chain couples TRBV7-9 to TRBJ1-2; perhaps TRBD1 as D (5 bases). The CDR3 contains 16 residues. V lost 2 bases, J lost 6 bases, and 19 bases lay in between. Germline values: CDR1 SEHNR, CDR2 FQNEAQ (reference sequence). The CDR3 sequence is CASSLRLQADLDGYTF. DNA of the CDR3: TGTGCCAGCAGCTTAAGGTTACAGGCAGATCTAGATGGCTACACCTTC.

The chain recombines TRBV5-6 with TRBJ1-2; 7 nucleotides line up with TRBD1. The CDR3 consists of 13 residues. Looked up from germline, CDR1 is SGHDT and CDR2 is YYEEEE. The J segment lost 6 bases and the V segment lost 2 bases, leaving 4 bases of the junction unmatched. This CDR3 reads CASSFPGGNGYTF. The DNA of the CDR3 is TGTGCCAGCAGCTTTCCAGGGGGTAATGGCTACACCTTC.

The rearrangement joins TRBV18 to TRBJ2-5, with 8 bases aligning to TRBD2. CDR3 length equals 14 residues. Germline V gene data show CDR1 as KGHSH and CDR2 as LQKENI. J was trimmed by 5 bases and V by 3 bases; bases with no gene match: 5. The CDR3: CASSPPGGRETQYF. The CDR3 DNA reads as TGTGCCAGCTCACCCCCGGGGGGGAGGGAGACCCAGTACTTC.

The rearrangement uses TRBV7-2 and TRBJ1-2; possibly TRBD1 for D (6 bases). Trimming took off 3 bases at V and 8 bases at J, with 13 bases between the two ends. This CDR3 is 13 amino acids long. Germline V gene lookup returns CDR1 SGHTA and CDR2 FQGNSA. Written as DNA, the CDR3 is TGTGCCAGCAGCTTCAACAGGGTCTTAGGCTACACCTTC. Translation: CASSFNRVLGYTF.

The V call is TRBV19, the J call TRBJ1-1, with D unresolved. Germline values: CDR1 LNHDA, CDR2 SQIVND (reference sequence). Trimming left V 4 bases short and J 0 bases short, with 9 bases between. The CDR3 sequence is 14 residues long. CDR3 sequence: CASSNADMNTEAFF. CDR3 in DNA: TGTGCCAGTAGTAATGCCGACATGAACACTGAAGCTTTCTTT.

This chain uses TRBV10-3 with TRBJ2-3, with 12 bases that match TRBD2. In germline, CDR1 is ENHRY, CDR2 SYGVKD. Unmatched junction bases numbered 9, after V lost 0 bases and J lost 2 bases. The CDR3 is 19 residues long. CDR3 sequence: CAISESATSGGIITDTQYF. The CDR3 bases are TGTGCCATCAGTGAGTCGGCTACTAGCGGGGGGATCATCACAGATACGCAGTATTTT.

The J gene is TRBJ1-2, the V gene TRBV12-3 or TRBV12-4, with D possibly TRBD1 on 5 matching bases. The CDR3 extends over 12 amino acids. Trimming removed 5 bases from V and 3 bases from J, with 7 bases in between. CDR3 in amino acids: CASSVTDYGYTF. The CDR3 bases are TGTGCCAGCAGTGTGACAGACTATGGCTACACCTTC.

This chain connects TRBV27 to TRBJ1-2, with a possible D match to TRBD1 (6 bases). The V end was cut by 3 bases, the J end by 3 bases, with 14 bases between. This CDR3 has 15 amino acids. Per germline, CDR1 MNHEY and CDR2 SMNVEV (reference sequence). The CDR3 DNA reads TGTGCCAGCAGTTTCGGCCCAGGGGAGTACTATGGCTACACCTTC. Translating it yields CASSFGPGEYYGYTF.

The sample holds one count of this clone. The chain joins TRBV10-1 to TRBJ2-1, with TRBD1 matching over 10 bases. The CDR3 extends over 14 amino acids. V shed 5 bases and J 8 bases; nucleotides not matched to a gene: 6. From germline, CDR1 is WNHNN and CDR2 SYGVQD (reference sequence). In DNA form, the CDR3 reads TGCGCCAGCAGTCCCGGGACAGGGGAGGATGAGCAGTTCTTC. Amino acids: CASSPGTGEDEQFF.

The chain combines TRBV5-1 with TRBJ2-3; 9 positions match TRBD1. V lost 4 bases and J lost 3; bases outside the gene matches: 3. Germline CDR1 and CDR2: SGHRS and YFSETQ. This CDR3 is built from 14 residues. In nucleotides, the CDR3 is TGCGCCAGCAGCCCGGGACAGGGAACAGATACGCAGTATTTT. It encodes CASSPGQGTDTQYF.

The CDR3 bases are TGTGCCATCAGTGTTTCCGCCGGGTCCCGAGACGAGCAGTACTTC. As protein: CAISVSAGSRDEQYF. The chain has TRBV10-3 and TRBJ2-7; D is unresolved. This CDR3 has 15 residues. In germline, CDR1 is ENHRY, CDR2 SYGVKD. Trimming took off 4 bases at V and 5 bases at J, with 18 bases between the two ends.

This chain links TRBV6-6 with TRBJ2-7, with 7 bases aligning to TRBD1. This CDR3 is built from 12 residues. Unmatched junction bases numbered 3, after V lost 8 bases and J lost 2 bases. Germline CDR1 MNHNY, CDR2 SVGAGI (reference sequence). As DNA, the CDR3 is TGTGCCAGCCGGGACAGACCCTACGAGCAGTACTTC. This encodes CASRDRPYEQYF.

The chain joins TRBV5-6 to TRBJ2-3; 13 nucleotides line up with TRBD2. V lost 6 bases and J lost 7; bases outside the gene matches: 8. In germline, CDR1 is SGHDT, CDR2 YYEEEE. The CDR3 is 15 amino acids. The CDR3 DNA reads as TGTGCCAGCATCGAACTAGCGGGGGGGCACCATACGCAGTATTTT. Translated, it gives CASIELAGGHHTQYF. The complete variable domain, with remaining parts taken from reference TRBV5-6 and TRBJ2-3, reads DAGVTQSPTHLIKTRGQQVTLRCSPKSGHDTVSWYQQALGQGPQFIFQYYEEEERQRGNFPDRFSGHQFPNYSSELNVNALLLGDSALYLCASIELAGGHHTQYFGPGTRLTVL.

J is TRBJ1-2 and V is TRBV30; no firm D call. Per the germline V gene, CDR1 is GTSNPN and CDR2 is SVGIG (reference sequence). CDR3 length equals 12 residues. Trimming cost V 1 base and J 0 bases, with 3 bases left between them. CDR3 DNA: TGTGCCTGGAGTGACACTAACTATGGCTACACCTTC. Translated: CAWSDTNYGYTF.

The V and J genes are TRBV5-1 and TRBJ1-1, with 7 nucleotides matching TRBD1. The germline gives CDR1 SGHRS, CDR2 YFSETQ. V was pared by 0 bases and J by 5 bases, with 10 bases of the junction left unmatched. The CDR3 sequence is 16 residues long. CDR3 DNA: TGCGCCAGCAGCTTGGGACAGGGTGGAAAGTCGACTGAAGCTTTCTTT. It is translated as CASSLGQGGKSTEAFF.

This chain joins TRBV3-1 (or the pseudogene TRBV3-2) and TRBJ1-1; the D gene is possibly TRBD1 (5 bases). Germline values: CDR1 LGHDT, CDR2 YNNKEL (reference sequence). CDR3 size: 14 residues. V dropped 3 bases and J dropped 7 bases, with 15 bases sitting between them. The CDR3 sequence: CASSHFQGTSEAFF. In nucleotides, the CDR3 is TGTGCCAGCAGCCACTTTCAGGGAACCAGTGAAGCTTTCTTT.

The chain joins TRBV7-9 to TRBJ1-2; 7 bases agree with TRBD1. The CDR3 totals 14 residues. The V and J ends lost 5 bases and 4 bases, in that order; junction bases with no gene match: 7. The V gene's germline CDR1 is SEHNR and CDR2 FQNEAQ (reference sequence). CDR3 coding DNA: TGTGCCAGCAGCCAAATTGACAGGGCCTATGGCTACACCTTC. Protein: CASSQIDRAYGYTF. Based on the CDR3 plus reference TRBV7-9 and TRBJ1-2, the full variable domain is DTGVSQNPRHKITKRGQNVTFRCDPISEHNRLYWYRQTLGQGPEFLTYFQNEAQLEKSRLLSDRFSAERPKGSFSTLEIQRTEQGDSAMYLCASSQIDRAYGYTFGSGTRLTVV.

The chain couples TRBV7-3 to TRBJ2-6; 7 bases line up with TRBD1. This CDR3 is 18 amino acids long. The trim removed 1 base at V and 0 bases at J, leaving 6 bases unmatched. The germline V gene has CDR1 SGHTA and CDR2 FQGTGA. The DNA of the CDR3 is TGTGCCAGCAGCTTAAGTGGGACAGTAACCTCTGGGGCCAACGTCCTGACTTTC. Its protein product is CASSLSGTVTSGANVLTF.

This clone occurred once. The genes are TRBV30 and TRBJ1-5; tentatively, D is TRBD1 (5 bases). The CDR3 spans 15 residues. CDR1 is GTSNPN, CDR2 SVGIG, per germline (reference sequence). V was trimmed by 0 bases and J by 4 bases, leaving 13 bases between them. Here the CDR3 DNA reads TGTGCCTGGAGTGTACGTGGGGGGATTAATCAGCCCCAGCATTTT. Its protein product is CAWSVRGGINQPQHF.

The chain uses TRBV25-1 and TRBJ2-4, with TRBD1 identical over 8 bases. This CDR3 has 14 residues. The J segment lost 3 bases and the V segment lost 6 bases, leaving 4 bases of the junction unmatched. Germline CDR1 MGHDK, CDR2 SYGVNS. The CDR3 here is CASRGQGVKNIQYF. Written as DNA, the CDR3 is TGTGCCAGCAGAGGACAGGGTGTCAAAAACATTCAGTACTTC. The whole variable domain, remainder taken from reference TRBV25-1 and TRBJ2-4, is EADIYQTPRYLVIGTGKKITLECSQTMGHDKMYWYQQDPGMELHLIHYSYGVNSTEKGDLSSESTVSRIRTEHFPLTLESARPSHTSQYLCASRGQGVKNIQYFGAGTRLSVL.

The chain couples TRBV27 to TRBJ2-2; tentatively, D is TRBD1 (6 bases). The germline V gene has CDR1 MNHEY and CDR2 SMNVEV (reference sequence). This CDR3 contains 17 residues. Trimming removed 5 bases at V and 4 bases at J, with 20 bases between. As DNA, the CDR3 is TGTGCCAGCAGTATCCTCAAGATGTTGGGGGCCACCGGGGAGCTGTTTTTT. Translated, it gives CASSILKMLGATGELFF.

The chain employs TRBV4-2 and TRBJ2-2; TRBD2 aligns across 9 bases. V gave up 4 bases and J gave up 5 bases; unmatched junction bases: 17. The CDR3 covers 19 residues. In germline, CDR1 is LGHNA, CDR2 YNFKEQ. CDR3 sequence (DNA): TGTGCCAGCAGCCTCCTAGGCGGTAGCGGGGGATCGTTAACCGGGGAGCTGTTTTTT. It specifies CASSLLGGSGGSLTGELFF.

The rearrangement joins TRBV2 to TRBJ1-1; 12 bases agree with TRBD1. The CDR3 extends over 15 amino acids. V gave up 11 bases and J gave up 3 bases; unmatched junction bases: 10. In germline, CDR1 is SNHLY, CDR2 FYNNEI. This chain's CDR3 is CASRGTGGEDTEAFF. Written as DNA, the CDR3 is TGTGCCTCAAGAGGGACAGGGGGCGAGGACACTGAAGCTTTCTTT.

This sequence joins TRBV4-3 and TRBJ1-2; no clear D. Deletions cut 4 bases from V and 2 bases from J, with 8 bases between. CDR1 is LGHNA and CDR2 is YSLEER in the germline V gene. The CDR3 has 13 amino acids. The CDR3 region is CASSPVKNYGYTF. The CDR3 coding sequence is TGCGCCAGCAGCCCAGTCAAAAACTATGGCTACACCTTC.

This clone was recorded only once. The V gene is TRBV27, the J gene TRBJ2-2; 7 bases are shared with TRBD1. The V segment lost 5 bases and the J segment 5 bases; nucleotides outside the gene matches: 8. Germline loops: CDR1 MNHEY, CDR2 SMNVEV (reference sequence). The CDR3 covers 15 residues. The CDR3 nucleotides are TGTGCCAGCAGTAACACGGGACAGATAACCGGGGAGCTGTTTTTT. It is translated as CASSNTGQITGELFF.

The chain links TRBV28 to TRBJ2-3; TRBD1 might be the D (5 bases). The CDR3 has 17 amino acids. The germline gives CDR1 MDHEN, CDR2 SYDVKM. V shed 6 bases and J shed 3 bases, with 22 bases lying between them. The CDR3 protein is CASSRNLDKENTDTQYF. Written as DNA, the CDR3 is TGTGCCAGCAGCCGTAATTTGGACAAAGAAAATACAGATACGCAGTATTTT.